These T cell receptor beta chains were read from a single sample in a study of blood T cells in healthy people across ages. TCRdb ran MiXCR on the 5' RACE reads and lists one entry per CDR3 protein. This table holds about 800,000 distinct CDR3 sequences, around a quarter found once. These same data were also listed under a study on T cells of mothers and their children.

Sample: blood. The receptors were sampled from a boy between 10 and 17 years old in good health. Both conserved end residues are part of each CDR3. The D gene is left open where the match is weak. Size is omitted from some rows. Given values are once, few, many or a class for expanded clones.

abundance	d_gene	v_gene	j_gene	CDR3aa	CDR3nt
-	TRBD1	TRBV7-2	TRBJ2-3	CASRGGQGGLTDTQYF	TGTGCCAGCAGGGGAGGACAGGGCGGTTTAACAGATACGCAGTATTTT
few	TRBD1	TRBV20-1	TRBJ1-2	CSADTGGLNYGYTF	TGCAGTGCTGATACAGGGGGTCTAAACTATGGCTACACCTTC
-	TRBD1	TRBV5-1	TRBJ2-2	CASSLFGTGLTGELFF	TGCGCCAGCAGCTTGTTCGGGACAGGGCTCACCGGGGAGCTGTTTTTT
few	TRBD1	TRBV7-2	TRBJ1-2	CASTPQGPAYGYTF	TGTGCCAGCACCCCACAGGGGCCTGCTTATGGCTACACCTTC
few	-	TRBV28	TRBJ1-2	CASSFRQSNYGYTF	TGTGCCAGCAGTTTCAGACAGTCTAACTATGGCTACACCTTC
few	-	TRBV12-3/TRBV12-4	TRBJ2-7	CVSSSTPGTSYEQYF	TGTGTCAGCAGTTCAACCCCAGGGACTTCCTACGAGCAGTACTTC
-	TRBD1	TRBV7-9	TRBJ1-2	CASSTRRDSTVSF	TGTGCCAGCAGCACCCGTCGGGACAGTACTGTCTCCTTC
few	-	TRBV6-5	TRBJ2-7	CASSYSSRGRQYF	TGTGCCAGCAGTTACTCGAGTAGGGGGAGGCAGTACTTC
-	-	TRBV12-3/TRBV12-4	TRBJ2-7	CASRKADSYYEQYF	TGTGCCAGCAGAAAAGCCGACAGCTACTACGAGCAGTACTTC
few	TRBD1	TRBV5-1	TRBJ2-2	CASSLLPTGDTGELFF	TGCGCCAGCAGCTTGCTCCCGACAGGGGACACCGGGGAGCTGTTTTTT
-	-	TRBV7-2	TRBJ2-6	CASSLMAISGANVLTF	TGTGCCAGCAGCTTAATGGCTATCTCTGGGGCCAACGTCCTGACTTTC
-	TRBD2	TRBV9	TRBJ2-5	CASSVAGGAIETQYF	TGTGCCAGCAGCGTAGCGGGGGGGGCCATTGAGACCCAGTACTTC
-	-	TRBV6-5	TRBJ2-7	CASGYFGYEQYF	TGTGCCAGCGGTTACTTCGGTTACGAGCAGTACTTC
-	-	TRBV6-6	TRBJ2-4	CASRESENIQYF	TGTGCCAGCCGGGAGTCCGAAAACATTCAGTACTTC
-	-	TRBV12-3/TRBV12-4	TRBJ1-2	CASSFGEGYTF	TGTGCCAGCAGTTTCGGAGAAGGCTACACCTTC
few	TRBD1	TRBV11-2	TRBJ2-5	CASSRDGTDQETQYF	TGTGCCAGCAGCCGAGACGGGACAGACCAAGAGACCCAGTACTTC
-	TRBD1	TRBV27	TRBJ2-1	CASSARQGEGNEQFF	TGTGCCAGCAGTGCCCGACAGGGCGAGGGGAATGAGCAGTTCTTC
few	TRBD1	TRBV6-5	TRBJ1-4	CASSYTTGATNEKLFF	TGTGCCAGCAGTTATACAACAGGGGCAACTAATGAAAAACTGTTTTTT
-	TRBD2	TRBV7-9	TRBJ2-5	CASSLARLAELQETQYF	TGTGCCAGCAGCTTAGCTAGACTAGCGGAACTCCAAGAGACCCAGTACTTC
few	TRBD1	TRBV29-1	TRBJ1-2	CSVTGTGAYGYTF	TGCAGCGTTACTGGGACAGGAGCTTATGGCTACACCTTC
-	-	TRBV25-1	TRBJ2-7	CASSEYWGYEQYF	TGTGCCAGCAGTGAATATTGGGGTTACGAGCAGTACTTC
few	-	TRBV9	TRBJ2-5	CASSVSRRRGEETQYF	TGTGCCAGCAGCGTAAGTAGGCGCAGGGGTGAGGAGACCCAGTACTTC
-	-	TRBV15	TRBJ1-4	CATSRVSEKLFF	TGTGCCACCAGCAGAGTGAGTGAAAAACTGTTTTTT
-	-	TRBV6-5	TRBJ1-6	CASSEVDNSSLHF	TGTGCCAGCAGTGAGGTTGATAATTCATCCCTCCACTTT
-	TRBD1	TRBV27	TRBJ1-4	CASRGTGTGTEKLFF	TGTGCCAGCAGGGGGACCGGGACAGGGACCGAAAAACTGTTTTTT
few	-	TRBV28	TRBJ2-4	CASRPGIVKNIQYF	TGTGCCAGCAGACCAGGGATCGTCAAAAACATTCAGTACTTC
-	-	TRBV5-6	TRBJ2-5	CASSLPQSQETQYF	TGTGCCAGCAGCTTGCCACAGAGCCAAGAGACCCAGTACTTC
few	TRBD1	TRBV7-6	TRBJ2-7	CASSSKLGDSSYEQYF	TGTGCCAGCAGCAGTAAATTGGGGGACAGTTCCTACGAGCAGTACTTC
-	-	TRBV19	TRBJ1-1	CASSILGNTEAFF	TGTGCCAGTAGTATACTGGGGAACACTGAAGCTTTCTTT
-	TRBD2	TRBV7-9	TRBJ2-3	CASSSRRGEVSSDTQYF	TGTGCCAGCTCCTCCCGGCGGGGGGAGGTTTCATCAGATACGCAGTATTTT
few	TRBD1	TRBV27	TRBJ2-7	CASSEDRTEQYF	TGTGCCAGCAGTGAGGACAGGACCGAGCAGTACTTC
-	TRBD2	TRBV12-3/TRBV12-4	TRBJ2-7	CASRASGSTYEQYF	TGTGCCAGCAGGGCTAGCGGGTCGACCTACGAGCAGTACTTC